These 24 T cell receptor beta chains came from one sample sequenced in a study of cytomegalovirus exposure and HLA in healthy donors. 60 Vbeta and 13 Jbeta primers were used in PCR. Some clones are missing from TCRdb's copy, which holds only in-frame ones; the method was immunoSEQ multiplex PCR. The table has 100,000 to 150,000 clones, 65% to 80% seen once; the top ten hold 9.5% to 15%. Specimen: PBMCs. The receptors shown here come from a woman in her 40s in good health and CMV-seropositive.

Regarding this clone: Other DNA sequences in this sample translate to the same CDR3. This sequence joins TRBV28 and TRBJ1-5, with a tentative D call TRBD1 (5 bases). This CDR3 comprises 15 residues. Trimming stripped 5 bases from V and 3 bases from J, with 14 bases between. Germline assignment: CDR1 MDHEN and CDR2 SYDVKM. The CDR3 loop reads CASSPLTEANQPQHF. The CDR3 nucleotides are TGTGCCAGCAGTCCCCTGACAGAAGCCAATCAGCCCCAGCATTTT.

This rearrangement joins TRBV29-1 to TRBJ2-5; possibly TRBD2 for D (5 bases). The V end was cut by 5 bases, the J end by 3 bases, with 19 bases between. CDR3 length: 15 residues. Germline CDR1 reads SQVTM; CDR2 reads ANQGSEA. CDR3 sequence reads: CSVQTHLRTEETQYF. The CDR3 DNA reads TGCAGCGTTCAGACGCACCTTCGGACTGAAGAGACCCAGTACTTC.

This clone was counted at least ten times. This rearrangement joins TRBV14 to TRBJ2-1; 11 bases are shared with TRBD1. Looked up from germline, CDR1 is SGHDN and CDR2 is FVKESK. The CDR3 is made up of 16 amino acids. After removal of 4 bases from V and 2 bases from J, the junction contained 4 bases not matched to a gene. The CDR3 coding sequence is TGTGCCAGCAGCCTGCTGGACAGGGGGCCCTACAATGAGCAGTTCTTC. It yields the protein CASSLLDRGPYNEQFF.

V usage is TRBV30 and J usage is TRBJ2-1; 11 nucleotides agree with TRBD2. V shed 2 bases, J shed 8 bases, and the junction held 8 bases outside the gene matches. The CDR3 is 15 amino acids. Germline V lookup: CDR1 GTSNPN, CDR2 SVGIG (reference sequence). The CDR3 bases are TGTGCCTGGAGTCCCCCTAGCGGGGGGATACATGAGCAGTTCTTC. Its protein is CAWSPPSGGIHEQFF. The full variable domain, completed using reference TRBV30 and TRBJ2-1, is SQTIHQWPATLVQPVGSPLSLECTVEGTSNPNLYWYRQAAGRGLQLLFYSVGIGQISSEVPQNLSASRPQDRQFILSSKKLLLSDSGFYLCAWSPPSGGIHEQFFGPGTRLTVL.

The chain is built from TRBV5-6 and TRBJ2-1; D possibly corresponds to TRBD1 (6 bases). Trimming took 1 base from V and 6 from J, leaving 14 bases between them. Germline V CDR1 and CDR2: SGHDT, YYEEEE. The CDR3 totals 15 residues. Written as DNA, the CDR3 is TGTGCCAGCAGCTTGTGGGCAGGGGTCCGCAATGAGCAGTTCTTC. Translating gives CASSLWAGVRNEQFF.

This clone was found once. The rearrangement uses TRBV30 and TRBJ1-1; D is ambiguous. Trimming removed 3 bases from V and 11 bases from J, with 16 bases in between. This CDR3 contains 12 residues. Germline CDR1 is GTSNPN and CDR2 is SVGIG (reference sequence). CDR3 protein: CAWRATATPAFF. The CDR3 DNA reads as TGTGCCTGGAGAGCGACGGCCACCCCTGCTTTCTTT.

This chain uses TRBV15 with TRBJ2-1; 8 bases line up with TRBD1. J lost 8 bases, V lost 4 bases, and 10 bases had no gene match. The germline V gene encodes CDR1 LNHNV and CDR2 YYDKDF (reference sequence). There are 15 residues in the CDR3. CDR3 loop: CATSMTGESKDEQFF. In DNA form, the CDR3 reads TGTGCCACCAGCATGACAGGGGAGTCTAAGGATGAGCAGTTCTTC. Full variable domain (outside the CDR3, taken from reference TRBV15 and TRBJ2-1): DAMVIQNPRYQVTQFGKPVTLSCSQTLNHNVMYWYQQKSSQAPKLLFHYYDKDFNNEADTPDNFQSRRPNTSFCFLDIRSPGLGDTAMYLCATSMTGESKDEQFFGPGTRLTVL.

Here the CDR3 reads CASRLAGGPIYEQYF. The CDR3 DNA reads as TGTGCCAGCAGACTAGCGGGAGGGCCTATCTACGAGCAGTACTTC. The chain is built from TRBV11-2 and TRBJ2-7; TRBD2 aligns across 13 bases. With 6 bases clipped from V and 3 bases from J, the junction kept 5 bases outside the gene matches. Germline V gene data show CDR1 as SGHAT and CDR2 as FQNNGV. The CDR3 runs 15 residues.

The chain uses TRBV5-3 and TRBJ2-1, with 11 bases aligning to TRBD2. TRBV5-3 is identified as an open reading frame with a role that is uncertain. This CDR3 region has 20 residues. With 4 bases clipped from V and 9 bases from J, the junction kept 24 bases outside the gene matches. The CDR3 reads CARSPRTSGPAVGFEGEQFF. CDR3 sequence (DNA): TGTGCCAGAAGCCCTCGGACTAGCGGGCCCGCCGTTGGTTTTGAGGGTGAGCAGTTCTTC.

CDR3 sequence reads: CASRGRQKDNEQFF. The CDR3 bases are TGTGCCAGTAGGGGGAGGCAAAAGGACAATGAGCAGTTCTTC. The V and J genes are TRBV19 and TRBJ2-1; possibly TRBD2 for D (6 bases). Trimming removed 6 bases at V and 5 bases at J, with 14 bases between. There are 14 residues in the CDR3. Germline V gene lookup returns CDR1 LNHDA and CDR2 SQIVND (reference sequence).

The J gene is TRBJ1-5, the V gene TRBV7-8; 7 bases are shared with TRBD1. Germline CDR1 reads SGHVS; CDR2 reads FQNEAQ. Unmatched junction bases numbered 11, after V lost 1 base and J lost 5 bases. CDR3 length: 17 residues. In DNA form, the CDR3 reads TGTGCCAGCAGCTTAGAAAGATTGGGACAGACCGATCAGCCCCAGCATTTT. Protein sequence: CASSLERLGQTDQPQHF.

CDR3 sequence: CASSPTGHLNTEAFF. Written as DNA, the CDR3 is TGTGCCAGCTCACCGACGGGACACCTGAACACTGAAGCTTTCTTT. The chain recombines TRBV18 with TRBJ1-1, with D tentatively TRBD1 (6 bases). V dropped 3 bases and J dropped 0 bases, with 11 bases sitting between them. This CDR3 region has 15 residues. From germline, CDR1 is KGHSH and CDR2 LQKENI.

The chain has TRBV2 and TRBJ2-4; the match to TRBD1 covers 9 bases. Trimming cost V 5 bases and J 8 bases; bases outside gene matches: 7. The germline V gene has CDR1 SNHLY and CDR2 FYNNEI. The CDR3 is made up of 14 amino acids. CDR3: CASSRTGGADIQYF. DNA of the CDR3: TGTGCCAGCAGTCGTACAGGGGGCGCGGACATTCAGTACTTC.

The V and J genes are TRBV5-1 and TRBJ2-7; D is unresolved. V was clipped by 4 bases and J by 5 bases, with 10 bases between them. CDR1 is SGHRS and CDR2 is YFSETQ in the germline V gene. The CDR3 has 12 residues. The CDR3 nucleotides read TGCGCCAGCAGCCAGGATGAGCACGAGCAGTACTTC. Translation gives CASSQDEHEQYF.

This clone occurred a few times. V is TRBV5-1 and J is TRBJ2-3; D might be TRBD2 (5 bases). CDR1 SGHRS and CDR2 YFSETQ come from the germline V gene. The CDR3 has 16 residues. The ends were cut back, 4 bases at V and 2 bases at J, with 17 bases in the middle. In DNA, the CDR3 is TGCGCCAGCAGCCCGGGTCTAACGAGGGTCACAGATACGCAGTATTTT. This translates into CASSPGLTRVTDTQYF.

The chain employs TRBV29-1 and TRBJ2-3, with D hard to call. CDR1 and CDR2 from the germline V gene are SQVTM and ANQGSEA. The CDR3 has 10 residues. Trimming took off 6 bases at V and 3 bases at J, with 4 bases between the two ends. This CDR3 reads CSVRTDTQYF. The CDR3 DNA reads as TGCAGCGTCCGTACAGATACGCAGTATTTT.

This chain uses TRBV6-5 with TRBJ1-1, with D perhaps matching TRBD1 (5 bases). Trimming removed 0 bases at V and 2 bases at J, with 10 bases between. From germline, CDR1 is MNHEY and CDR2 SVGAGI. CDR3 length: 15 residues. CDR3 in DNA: TGTGCCAGCAGTTACTCCCAGGGTGCAAACACTGAAGCTTTCTTT. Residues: CASSYSQGANTEAFF.

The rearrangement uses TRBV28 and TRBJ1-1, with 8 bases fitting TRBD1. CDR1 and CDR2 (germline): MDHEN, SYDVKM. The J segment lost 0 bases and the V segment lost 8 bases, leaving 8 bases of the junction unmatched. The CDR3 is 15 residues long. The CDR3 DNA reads TGTGCCAGCCGAGGATGGACAGGGATGAACACTGAAGCTTTCTTT. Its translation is CASRGWTGMNTEAFF.

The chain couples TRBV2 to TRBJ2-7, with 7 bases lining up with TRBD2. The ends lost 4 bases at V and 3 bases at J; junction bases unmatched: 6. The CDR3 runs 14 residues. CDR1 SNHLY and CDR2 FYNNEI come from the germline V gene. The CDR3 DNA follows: TGTGCCAGCAGTGGCGCGGGAGAGTTCTACGAGCAGTACTTC. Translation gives CASSGAGEFYEQYF.

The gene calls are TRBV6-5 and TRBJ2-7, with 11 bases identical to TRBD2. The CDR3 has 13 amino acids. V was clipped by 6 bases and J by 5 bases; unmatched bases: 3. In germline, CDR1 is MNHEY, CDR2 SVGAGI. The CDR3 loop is CASSRSGRDEQYF. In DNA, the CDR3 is TGTGCCAGCAGCCGTAGCGGGAGGGACGAGCAGTACTTC.

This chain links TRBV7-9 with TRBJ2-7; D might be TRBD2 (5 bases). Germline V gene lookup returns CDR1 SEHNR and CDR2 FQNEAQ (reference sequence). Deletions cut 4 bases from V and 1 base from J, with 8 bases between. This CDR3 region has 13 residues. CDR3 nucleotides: TGTGCCAGCAGCTCCCCGGGATCCTACGAGCAGTACTTC. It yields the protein CASSSPGSYEQYF.

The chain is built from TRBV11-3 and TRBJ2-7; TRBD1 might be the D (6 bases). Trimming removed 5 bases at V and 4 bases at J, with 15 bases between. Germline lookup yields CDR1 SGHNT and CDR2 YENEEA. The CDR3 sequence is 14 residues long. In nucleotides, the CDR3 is TGTGCCAGCAGCCTGGGACACTCCTCGTACGAGCAGTACTTC. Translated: CASSLGHSSYEQYF. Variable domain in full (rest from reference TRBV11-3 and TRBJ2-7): EAGVVQSPRYKIIEKKQPVAFWCNPISGHNTLYWYLQNLGQGPELLIRYENEEAVDDSQLPKDRFSAERLKGVDSTLKIQPAELGDSAVYLCASSLGHSSYEQYFGPGTRLTVT.

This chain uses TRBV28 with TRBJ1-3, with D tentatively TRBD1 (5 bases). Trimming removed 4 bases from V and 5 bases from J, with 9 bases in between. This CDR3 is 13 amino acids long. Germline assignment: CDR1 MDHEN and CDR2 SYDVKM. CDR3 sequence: CASSSGLRNTIYF. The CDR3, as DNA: TGTGCCAGCAGTTCAGGGTTAAGAAACACCATATATTTT.

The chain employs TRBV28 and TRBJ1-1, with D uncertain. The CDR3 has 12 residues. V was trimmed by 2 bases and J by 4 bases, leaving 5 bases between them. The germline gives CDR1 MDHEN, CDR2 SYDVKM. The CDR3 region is CASSLKSTEAFF. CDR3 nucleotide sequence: TGTGCCAGCAGTTTAAAGAGCACTGAAGCTTTCTTT.